The sample holds many counts of the clone carrying this T cell receptor beta chain. Its antigen is still unknown. TCR beta CDR3 regions were amplified from RNA. The primer set for the first-round RT-PCR of the TCR CDR3 was HTBI. MiXCR was run by TCRdb on the multiplex PCR reads, yielding one entry per CDR3 protein. In the table there are about 530,000 distinct CDR3 sequences, about a sixth of which are singletons. This record comes from a study of T cells in Graves' hyperthyroidism and ophthalmopathy. Study-wide points: Blood samples included most of the expanded thyroid clonotypes exceeding 0.001.

The CDR3 extends over 13 amino acids. Germline-derived CDR1 and CDR2 are SGHTA and FQGNSA. J gave up 6 bases and V 2 bases, and 3 bases lay outside the gene matches. The rearrangement uses TRBV7-2 and TRBJ2-7; 8 bases align to TRBD2. The TCR originated in a woman under 30 with Graves' ophthalmopathy. Sequencing was performed on blood. CDR3 sequence: CASSLRREAEQYF. The CDR3 DNA reads as TGTGCCAGCAGCTTACGGCGGGAGGCCGAGCAGTACTTC.